Each of the 18 T cell receptor beta chains below was sequenced from the same sample in a study of CD8 T cells in Susac syndrome. cDNA came from about 0.46 to 1 ug RNA primed by random hexamers. TCRdb recomputed calls from the immunoSEQ multiplex PCR reads with MiXCR, one row per CDR3 protein. Among 78,000 or so distinct CDR3 sequences listed, 85% to 95% were seen once. Sequenced input: CD8+ T cells from PBMCs. Receptors were obtained from a human donor with multiple sclerosis.

The chain uses TRBV6-2 or TRBV6-3 and TRBJ2-1; D may be TRBD2 (5 bases). Trimming shortened V by 3 bases and J by 10 bases, and 13 bases separated the two germline ends. CDR1 is MNHEY, CDR2 SVGEGT, per germline. This CDR3 spans 13 amino acids. CDR3 in amino acids: CASSYVPPGEQFF. The DNA of the CDR3 is TGTGCCAGCAGTTATGTTCCGCCGGGGGAGCAGTTCTTC.

This chain joins TRBV20-1 and TRBJ1-2, with TRBD1 matching over 10 bases. The CDR3 has 15 amino acids. The V gene's germline CDR1 is DFQATT and CDR2 SNEGSKA (reference sequence). With 5 bases clipped from V and 4 bases from J, the junction kept 10 bases outside the gene matches. Here the CDR3 reads CSAGNRDRGFYGYTF. The CDR3 coding sequence is TGCAGTGCTGGAAACCGGGACAGGGGCTTCTATGGCTACACCTTC.

V gene TRBV4-1 combines with J gene TRBJ1-3, with D unresolved. The V end lost 1 base, the J end lost 7 bases, and 5 bases lay between the germline ends. This CDR3 spans 12 amino acids. CDR1 and CDR2 (germline): MGHRA, YSYEKL. The CDR3 reads CASSQVTNTIYF. The CDR3 DNA reads as TGCGCCAGCAGCCAAGTCACGAACACCATATATTTT.

V and J are TRBV7-9 and TRBJ2-7; no definite D call. V lost 5 bases and J lost 7, with 21 bases in between. Germline V lookup: CDR1 SEHNR, CDR2 FQNEAQ (reference sequence). The CDR3 totals 15 residues. The CDR3 region is CASSLDTGPKVEQYF. CDR3 nucleotide sequence: TGTGCCAGCAGCCTCGACACCGGGCCAAAGGTGGAGCAGTACTTC. Combining the CDR3 with reference TRBV7-9 and TRBJ2-7 gives the whole variable domain DTGVSQNPRHKITKRGQNVTFRCDPISEHNRLYWYRQTLGQGPEFLTYFQNEAQLEKSRLLSDRFSAERPKGSFSTLEIQRTEQGDSAMYLCASSLDTGPKVEQYFGPGTRLTVT.

This chain links TRBV14 with TRBJ1-6; D gene ambiguous. CDR3 length: 15 residues. V was cut by 4 bases and J by 7 bases, with 14 bases left in between. CDR1 and CDR2 (germline): SGHDN, FVKESK. The CDR3 bases are TGTGCCAGCAGCCCTGAACGGGCAGAGAATTCACCCCTCCACTTT. This sequence encodes CASSPERAENSPLHF. Using reference TRBV14 and TRBJ1-6 for the parts outside the CDR3, the full variable domain is EAGVTQFPSHSVIEKGQTVTLRCDPISGHDNLYWYRRVMGKEIKFLLHFVKESKQDESGMPNNRFLAERTGGTYSTLKVQPAELEDSGVYFCASSPERAENSPLHFGNGTRLTVT.

The V call is TRBV7-2, the J call TRBJ1-2, with D uncertain. The CDR3 has 12 residues. From germline, CDR1 is SGHTA and CDR2 FQGNSA. The V gene lost 5 bases and the J gene lost 3 bases, with 7 bases spanning the gap. CDR3 region: CASSPADYGYTF. CDR3 nucleotides: TGTGCCAGCAGCCCTGCGGACTATGGCTACACCTTC. Complete variable domain (other parts from reference TRBV7-2 and TRBJ1-2): GAGVSQSPSNKVTEKGKDVELRCDPISGHTALYWYRQSLGQGLEFLIYFQGNSAPDKSGLPSDRFSAERTGGSVSTLTIQRTQQEDSAVYLCASSPADYGYTFGSGTRLTVV.

The rearrangement joins TRBV7-9 to TRBJ2-7; 7 bases are a match to TRBD2. The germline CDR1 and CDR2 sequences are SEHNR and FQNEAQ (reference sequence). This CDR3 comprises 16 residues. V lost 5 bases to trimming and J lost 2 bases; unmatched junction nucleotides: 12. CDR3 sequence (DNA): TGTGCCAGCAGCCCAGTGGGAGGGGAGATGGCCTACGAGCAGTACTTC. It is translated as CASSPVGGEMAYEQYF.

The chain has TRBV7-2 and TRBJ1-1, with D tentatively TRBD1 (5 bases). Per germline, CDR1 SGHTA and CDR2 FQGNSA. Trimming cost V 2 bases and J 5 bases, with 6 bases left between them. The CDR3 covers 12 residues. As DNA, the CDR3 is TGTGCCAGCAGCTTAAGACAGACTGAAGCTTTCTTT. Its translation is CASSLRQTEAFF.

The rearrangement uses TRBV6-2 or TRBV6-3 and TRBJ1-5; perhaps TRBD1 as D (5 bases). Germline V gene data show CDR1 as MNHEY and CDR2 as SVGEGT. V lost 1 base, J lost 1 base, and 20 bases lay in between. This CDR3 comprises 19 residues. CDR3 nucleotides: TGTGCCAGCAGTTACTTCCAGGGCTGGCCTGGGGGGAGCAATCAGCCCCAGCATTTT. Encoded protein: CASSYFQGWPGGSNQPQHF.

The V call is TRBV4-3, the J call TRBJ2-1, with 9 bases aligning to TRBD1. The CDR3 has 14 residues. The J segment lost 5 bases and the V segment lost 4 bases, leaving 3 bases of the junction unmatched. Germline V gene data show CDR1 as LGHNA and CDR2 as YSLEER. The CDR3: CASSLGQGDNEQFF. CDR3 coding DNA: TGCGCCAGCAGCCTGGGACAGGGTGACAATGAGCAGTTCTTC.

The chain combines TRBV4-1 with TRBJ1-1; D is ambiguous. CDR1 and CDR2 from the germline V gene are MGHRA and YSYEKL. V lost 4 bases and J lost 0, with 12 bases in between. The CDR3 contains 15 residues. CDR3 DNA sequence: TGCGCCAGCAGCCTGCGTGCGACTTTGAACACTGAAGCTTTCTTT. It is translated as CASSLRATLNTEAFF.

V gene TRBV27 combines with J gene TRBJ2-1; TRBD2 agrees at 14 bases. The J segment lost 7 bases and the V segment lost 2 bases, leaving 1 base of the junction unmatched. Germline CDR1 is MNHEY and CDR2 is SMNVEV (reference sequence). The CDR3 runs to 15 residues. The CDR3 loop reads CASSLGTSGRNEQFF. For the CDR3, the DNA is TGTGCCAGCAGTTTAGGGACTAGCGGGAGAAATGAGCAGTTCTTC.

J is TRBJ2-7 and V is TRBV29-1, with a weak D call TRBD2 (7 bases). This CDR3 has 18 residues. Deletions cut 2 bases from V and 0 bases from J, with 23 bases between. Germline CDR1 is SQVTM and CDR2 is ANQGSEA. CDR3 loop: CSVETRGAGTISSYEQYF. The CDR3 coding sequence is TGCAGCGTTGAAACCCGGGGGGCCGGGACGATTAGCTCCTACGAGCAGTACTTC.

CDR3 region: CASRFVRVGSYNEQFF. DNA of the CDR3: TGTGCCAGCAGGTTTGTCCGGGTGGGTTCCTACAATGAGCAGTTCTTC. The V gene is TRBV12-3 or TRBV12-4, the J gene TRBJ2-1; D gene uncertain. V dropped 6 bases and J dropped 1 base, with 16 bases sitting between them. The CDR3 runs to 16 residues.

The chain has TRBV29-1 and TRBJ2-7; possibly TRBD1 or TRBD2 for D (5 bases each). The CDR3 loop spans 14 amino acids. Germline V lookup: CDR1 SQVTM, CDR2 ANQGSEA. V was trimmed by 6 bases and J by 1 base, leaving 16 bases between them. The CDR3 spells CSVDWDQGSYEQYF. The CDR3 DNA reads TGCAGCGTCGATTGGGACCAAGGTTCCTACGAGCAGTACTTC.

The chain recombines TRBV29-1 with TRBJ1-2; TRBD1 aligns across 11 bases. This CDR3 is built from 13 residues. From germline, CDR1 is SQVTM and CDR2 ANQGSEA. V lost 7 bases to trimming and J lost 6 bases; unmatched junction nucleotides: 7. CDR3 residues: CSAPGQGVNGYTF. The CDR3 coding sequence is TGCAGCGCCCCGGGACAGGGGGTAAATGGCTACACCTTC.

This clonotype appeared a single time. This chain joins TRBV12-3 or TRBV12-4 and TRBJ2-7; D may match TRBD1 or TRBD2 (5 bases each). CDR3 length equals 21 residues. Trimming took off 3 bases at V and 4 bases at J, with 34 bases between the two ends. The CDR3 here is CASSFSGTAETTTTELYEQYF. The CDR3 region has the DNA TGTGCCAGCAGTTTTTCAGGGACCGCCGAGACAACCACGACGGAGTTGTACGAGCAGTACTTC.

The chain links TRBV5-1 to TRBJ2-7; 10 bases map to TRBD2. Germline CDR1 and CDR2: SGHRS and YFSETQ. V was pared by 0 bases and J by 5 bases, with 2 bases of the junction left unmatched. The CDR3 sequence is 14 residues long. CDR3: CASSLGLAGHEQYF. The CDR3, as DNA: TGCGCCAGCAGCTTGGGACTAGCGGGTCACGAGCAGTACTTC.